The 5 T cell receptor beta chains presented below share a single source sample, sequenced in a study of shared clonotypes between healthy human individuals. Generated by immunoSEQ multiplex PCR, the TCRdb table keeps only in-frame clones and is missing some. Among 2 million to 2.5 million clones listed, 80% to 95% were seen once. The sequenced sample was naive CD4+ T cells from PBMCs. Subset meaning: CD45RA+ positively selected. The receptors come from a young man in good health. Some clones in this sample may be carry-over from other donors' samples.

Only one count was recorded for this clone. This chain connects TRBV4-2 to TRBJ2-1; 8 positions match TRBD2. This CDR3 region has 17 residues. Per germline, CDR1 LGHNA and CDR2 YNFKEQ. Trimming removed 1 base from V and 4 bases from J; junction bases left unmatched: 9. Written as DNA, the CDR3 is TGTGCCAGCAGCCAAGTAGTCGCTAGCGGGCAATACAATGAGCAGTTCTTC. Amino acids: CASSQVVASGQYNEQFF.

The rearrangement uses TRBV5-5 and TRBJ2-7; 8 nucleotides line up with TRBD2. The CDR3 is 15 amino acids. Trimming removed 3 bases from V and 5 bases from J; junction bases left unmatched: 10. Looked up from germline, CDR1 is SGHKS and CDR2 is YYEKEE (reference sequence). CDR3 sequence: CASSSLPGLVHEQYF. The DNA of the CDR3 is TGTGCCAGCAGCTCGCTACCGGGACTAGTCCACGAGCAGTACTTC.

CDR3 sequence (DNA): TGTGCCAGCTCACCTTTCAGGGAGTATGAAAAACTGTTTTTT. This translates into CASSPFREYEKLFF. The J gene is TRBJ1-4, the V gene TRBV18; perhaps TRBD1 as D (5 bases). The CDR3 consists of 14 residues. The germline V gene has CDR1 KGHSH and CDR2 LQKENI. Trimming shortened V by 3 bases and J by 6 bases, and 11 bases separated the two germline ends.

The chain is built from TRBV30 and TRBJ1-2; D ambiguous. The germline gives CDR1 GTSNPN, CDR2 SVGIG (reference sequence). CDR3 length: 11 amino acids. Trimming pared 1 base from V and 4 bases from J, leaving 4 bases between. The CDR3 DNA follows: TGTGCCTGGAGTGAGTTCTATGGCTACACCTTC. Its protein product is CAWSEFYGYTF.

Concerning this clone itself: The sample carries other DNA sequences with the same CDR3. The gene calls are TRBV7-9 and TRBJ1-1; no clear D. The CDR3 is 13 amino acids. The V gene lost 1 base and the J gene lost 4 bases, with 7 bases spanning the gap. The germline gives CDR1 SEHNR, CDR2 FQNEAQ (reference sequence). CDR3 region: CASSLVEGTEAFF. The CDR3 nucleotides read TGTGCCAGCAGCTTAGTAGAGGGCACTGAAGCTTTCTTT.